The 2 T cell receptor beta chains below all came from one sample that was sequenced in a study of CD8+ T cells in alopecia areata. Extraction of RNA preceded its reverse transcription into cDNA, which served as the sequencing template. Using immunoSEQ multiplex PCR, the repertoire was profiled, and TCRdb retains in-frame clones only, with some absent. Counted here are about 180,000 clones, approximately 50% occurring once; the ten biggest clones make up about 9.5%. Treatment noted: oral pan-JAK inhibitor, 5-10 mg twice daily. Sequenced material: CD8+ T cells sorted from blood, taken around week 54, from a patient treated with tofacitinib. The receptors stem from a human donor with alopecia areata.

This chain links TRBV11-2 with TRBJ2-5; no definite D call. Germline V CDR1 and CDR2: SGHAT, FQNNGV. The CDR3 is made up of 16 amino acids. V lost 4 bases, J lost 5 bases, and 20 bases lay in between. The DNA of the CDR3 is TGTGCCAGCAGCTCATCTTCAAGTCCCACCCGGGAGACCCAGTACTTC. Translating it yields CASSSSSSPTRETQYF.

The rearrangement joins TRBV27 to TRBJ1-2; the match to TRBD1 covers 7 bases. The CDR3 has 15 residues. Germline values: CDR1 MNHEY, CDR2 SMNVEV (reference sequence). V lost 5 bases and J lost 4; bases outside the gene matches: 10. CDR3: CASSPLQGISYGYTF. The CDR3 DNA reads TGTGCCAGCAGTCCCCTACAGGGGATCAGCTATGGCTACACCTTC.